These 16 T cell receptor beta chains share one sample of origin, sequenced in a study of prognosis after radiotherapy for stage I lung cancer. It was by two-round multiplex PCR that TCR beta CDR3 was amplified from genomic DNA. Used in first-round PCR were primers specific to each TRBV and TRBJ gene. Via MiXCR, TCRdb re-called the multiplex PCR reads, giving one row per CDR3 protein. This sample has approximately 16,000 distinct CDR3 sequences, with 29% found just once. Specimen: PBMCs, collected before or after stereotactic body radiation therapy (not recorded which). Source of these receptors: a donor at least 50 years old with non-small cell lung cancer.

The table lists this clonotype with many counts. The chain employs TRBV20-1 and TRBJ2-2; 8 positions match TRBD1. J lost 6 bases, V lost 6 bases, and 9 bases had no gene match. Germline V gene sequence: CDR1 DFQATT, CDR2 SNEGSKA (reference sequence). This CDR3 comprises 14 residues. DNA of the CDR3: TGCAGTGCCCAGGGGGCGTACGGGTCCGGGGAGCTGTTTTTT. This encodes CSAQGAYGSGELFF.

To note about this clonotype: Only one base separates this from a far larger clonotype, so it likely reflects a read error. The genes are TRBV28 and TRBJ2-7, with 13 positions matching TRBD2. CDR3 length equals 16 residues. Per the germline V gene, CDR1 is MDHEN and CDR2 is SYDVKM. The V gene end was trimmed by 6 bases and the J gene end by 1 base; junction bases not matched to a gene: 6. CDR3 sequence reads: CASRLLAGGGSYEQYF. CDR3 nucleotide sequence: TGTGCCAGCAGACTACTAGCGGGAGGGGGGTCCTACGAGCAGTACTTC. Together with reference TRBV28 and TRBJ2-7, the CDR3 gives the full variable domain: DVKVTQSSRYLVKRTGEKVFLECVQDMDHENMFWYRQDPGLGLRLIYFSYDVKMKEKGDIPEGYSVSREKKERFSLILESASTNQTSMYLCASRLLAGGGSYEQYFGPGTRLTVT.

For this clonotype: A single base is all that separates this from a far larger clone, so a read error is likely. As DNA, the CDR3 is TGTGCCAGCAGTCGGCTGAGCGATACGCAGTATTTT. It codes for CASSRLSDTQYF. The chain combines TRBV6-4 with TRBJ2-3; no definite D call. The germline gives CDR1 MRHNA, CDR2 SNTAGT. This CDR3 spans 12 amino acids. Trimming shortened V by 5 bases and J by 6 bases, and 9 bases separated the two germline ends.

Worth noting for this clonotype: A far larger clone differs by one base, so this is likely a read error. The chain joins TRBV7-6 to TRBJ2-7; a possible D gene is TRBD1 (6 bases). Trimming took off 4 bases at V and 7 bases at J, with 14 bases between the two ends. Germline V gives CDR1 SGHVS, CDR2 FNYEAQ. The CDR3 contains 13 residues. The CDR3 sequence: CASSWPIGGEQYF. The CDR3 nucleotides are TGTGCCAGCAGCTGGCCAATAGGGGGTGAGCAGTACTTC.

This clonotype was detected ten times or more. The gene calls are TRBV20-1 and TRBJ1-5, with D possibly being TRBD1 (6 bases). Germline CDR1 and CDR2: DFQATT and SNEGSKA (reference sequence). The CDR3 has 14 amino acids. Trimming removed 5 bases from V and 0 bases from J, with 11 bases in between. The CDR3 bases are TGCAGTGCTGTACAGGGAGGTAGCAATCAGCCCCAGCATTTT. Translated: CSAVQGGSNQPQHF.

On this clonotype: This likely came from a read error, as a far larger clone is one base away. The chain combines TRBV7-9 with TRBJ1-1; no reliable D call. Trimming stripped 2 bases from V and 0 bases from J, with 16 bases between. This CDR3 contains 17 residues. Germline loops: CDR1 SEHNR, CDR2 FQNEAQ (reference sequence). CDR3 region: CASSLSPQGGLNTEAFF. The CDR3 DNA reads TGTGCCAGCAGCTTATCCCCACAAGGCGGGCTGAACACTGAAGCTTTCTTT.

This clonotype was found many times. The chain carries TRBV7-9 and TRBJ1-3, with D hard to call. This CDR3 contains 14 residues. CDR1 is SEHNR, CDR2 FQNEAQ, per germline (reference sequence). V was shortened by 5 bases and J by 9 bases, with 17 bases between the two germline ends. The DNA of the CDR3 is TGTGCCAGCAGCCACGGCAGGTTGGGTGGCACCATATATTTT. Protein product: CASSHGRLGGTIYF.

This clonotype has only a few counts. A much larger clone lies one base from this, so it may be a read error. The chain joins TRBV6-1 to TRBJ2-2; 10 bases agree with TRBD2. Germline trimming cut 6 bases from V and 4 bases from J; bases unmatched to any gene: 17. Germline-derived CDR1 and CDR2 are MNHNS and SASEGT. The CDR3 contains 19 residues. The CDR3 loop is CASSRAQKRGGVGTGELFF. For the CDR3, the DNA is TGTGCCAGCAGCCGGGCCCAAAAGCGGGGGGGCGTGGGCACCGGGGAGCTGTTTTTT.

The sample holds many counts of this clonotype. This chain joins TRBV4-1 and TRBJ1-3; D not certain. Germline V gene sequence: CDR1 MGHRA, CDR2 YSYEKL. V gave up 2 bases and J gave up 4 bases, with 6 bases separating them. This CDR3 has 13 residues. CDR3 sequence (DNA): TGCGCCAGCAGCCAAACTCGGGGAAACACCATATATTTT. Translating gives CASSQTRGNTIYF.

The rearrangement joins TRBV4-1 to TRBJ2-1; TRBD2 is a possible D gene (5 bases). Germline CDR1 reads MGHRA; CDR2 reads YSYEKL. The V end lost 1 base, the J end lost 10 bases, and 20 bases lay between the germline ends. The length of the CDR3 is 16 residues. CDR3 in amino acids: CASSQVNLRFSDEQFF. The DNA of the CDR3 is TGCGCCAGCAGCCAAGTGAATCTGCGTTTTAGCGACGAGCAGTTCTTC.

This clonotype was recorded many times. The genes are TRBV20-1 and TRBJ2-3; no definite D call. The germline CDR1 and CDR2 sequences are DFQATT and SNEGSKA (reference sequence). V was trimmed by 6 bases and J by 4 bases, leaving 14 bases between them. This CDR3 has 13 residues. The CDR3 region is CSAPWDVSDTQYF. Here the CDR3 DNA reads TGCAGTGCCCCCTGGGATGTTTCAGATACGCAGTATTTT.

This clonotype was picked up many times. The chain joins TRBV15 to TRBJ2-3; D is unclear. The CDR3 runs to 12 residues. Trimming pared 5 bases from V and 0 bases from J, leaving 3 bases between. Per germline, CDR1 LNHNV and CDR2 YYDKDF (reference sequence). The DNA of the CDR3 is TGTGCCACCAGCGGGAGCACAGATACGCAGTATTTT. Encoded protein: CATSGSTDTQYF. The variable domain in full, completed from reference TRBV15 and TRBJ2-3, reads DAMVIQNPRYQVTQFGKPVTLSCSQTLNHNVMYWYQQKSSQAPKLLFHYYDKDFNNEADTPDNFQSRRPNTSFCFLDIRSPGLGDTAMYLCATSGSTDTQYFGPGTRLTVL.

The chain links TRBV24-1 to TRBJ1-5; 8 positions agree with TRBD1. V shed 6 bases, J shed 6 bases, and the junction held 6 bases outside the gene matches. This CDR3 has 14 amino acids. Germline V gives CDR1 KGHDR, CDR2 SFDVKD. CDR3 DNA sequence: TGTGCCACCAGTACACAGGGGGAAGGTCAGCCCCAGCATTTT. Translating it yields CATSTQGEGQPQHF.

This clonotype is termed medium-sized. The V and J genes are TRBV2 and TRBJ1-1; 8 bases match TRBD1. After removal of 7 bases from V and 4 bases from J, the junction contained 5 bases not matched to a gene. The CDR3 contains 13 residues. CDR1 and CDR2 from the germline V gene are SNHLY and FYNNEI. CDR3 loop: CASNGQGGTEAFF. DNA for the CDR3: TGTGCCAGCAATGGACAGGGTGGCACTGAAGCTTTCTTT. Full variable domain (rest looked up from reference TRBV2 and TRBJ1-1): EPEVTQTPSHQVTQMGQEVILRCVPISNHLYFYWYRQILGQKVEFLVSFYNNEISEKSEIFDDQFSVERPDGSNFTLKIRSTKLEDSAMYFCASNGQGGTEAFFGQGTRLTVV.

Many counts were recorded for this clonotype. The chain recombines TRBV30 with TRBJ2-1, with 7 bases that match TRBD2. The CDR3 totals 14 residues. Per germline, CDR1 GTSNPN and CDR2 SVGIG (reference sequence). The V segment lost 4 bases and the J segment 4 bases; nucleotides outside the gene matches: 7. CDR3 sequence reads: CAWMSGTGYNEQFF. The CDR3, as DNA: TGTGCCTGGATGAGCGGGACCGGTTACAATGAGCAGTTCTTC.

This clonotype was recorded at least ten times. The chain uses TRBV11-2 and TRBJ2-5, with 9 bases aligning to TRBD2. The CDR3 length is 15 residues. J lost 7 bases, V lost 4 bases, and 10 bases had no gene match. From germline, CDR1 is SGHAT and CDR2 FQNNGV. CDR3 coding DNA: TGTGCCAGCAGCTGGGTCCGTGGCGGGAGGGGGACCCAGTACTTC. This sequence encodes CASSWVRGGRGTQYF. Full variable domain (missing parts from reference TRBV11-2 and TRBJ2-5): EAGVAQSPRYKIIEKRQSVAFWCNPISGHATLYWYQQILGQGPKLLIQFQNNGVVDDSQLPKDRFSAERLKGVDSTLKIQPAKLEDSAVYLCASSWVRGGRGTQYFGPGTRLLVL.